Below, 25 T cell receptor beta chains from the same sample are listed, as sequenced in a study of human T cells and chemical hapten exposure. Time point described: patch test 3, about 24 weeks after DPC sensitization. Sample treatment: therapeutic diphenylcyclopropenone sensitization with weekly scalp DPC. One entry per CDR3 protein results from TCRdb running MiXCR on the RACE reads. The data contain over 80,000 distinct CDR3 sequences, approximately 10% of them singletons. The sample here was whole blood, taken in connection with sensitization to the hapten diphenylcyclopropenone (DPC). The receptor set was obtained from a young woman with alopecia areata. Some clones in this sample may be carry-over from other donors' samples.

This clonotype was detected a few times. The chain combines TRBV7-9 with TRBJ1-2; 7 bases agree with TRBD1. Losses at the gene ends were 6 bases for V and 8 bases for J; bases not matched to a gene: 9. The CDR3 consists of 13 residues. Germline V gene data show CDR1 as SEHNR and CDR2 as FQNEAQ (reference sequence). The CDR3 spells CASRPTGADGYTF. The CDR3 nucleotides read TGTGCCAGCAGGCCCACAGGGGCCGACGGCTACACCTTC.

At least ten counts were recorded for this clonotype. CDR3 DNA sequence: TGCAGTGCCGGGACGGACTATGGCTACACCTTC. Translating gives CSAGTDYGYTF. The rearrangement joins TRBV20-1 to TRBJ1-2; TRBD1 is a possible D gene (5 bases). The V end lost 6 bases, the J end lost 3 bases, and 8 bases lay between the germline ends. This CDR3 has 11 amino acids. Germline loops: CDR1 DFQATT, CDR2 SNEGSKA (reference sequence).

This clonotype occurred a few times. In DNA form, the CDR3 reads TGCAGTGCTAGAACTCGAAACGTAGCCAAAAACATTCAGTACTTC. Its translation: CSARTRNVAKNIQYF. The V call is TRBV20-1, the J call TRBJ2-4; D gene ambiguous. V lost 2 bases to trimming and J lost 0 bases, with 11 bases between them. Germline CDR1 and CDR2: DFQATT and SNEGSKA (reference sequence). The CDR3 consists of 15 residues.

As to this clonotype: A single base separates this from a much larger clone, so it may be a read error. The rearrangement joins TRBV10-1 to TRBJ2-3; D is unclear. Germline V gives CDR1 WNHNN, CDR2 SYGVQD (reference sequence). The CDR3 runs to 12 residues. V lost 11 bases and J lost 3, with 12 bases in between. CDR3 in amino acids: CACKGLTDTQYF. The CDR3 DNA reads as TGCGCCTGCAAGGGTTTGACAGATACGCAGTATTTT.

The chain employs TRBV5-5 and TRBJ1-1; tentative D call: TRBD1 (5 bases). The germline V and J ends were trimmed by 3 bases and 7 bases, with 16 bases remaining between them. Germline CDR1 and CDR2: SGHKS and YYEKEE (reference sequence). The CDR3 sequence is 14 residues long. CDR3 DNA: TGTGCCAGCAGCTCCCGCCCGACAGCTCTTGAAGCTTTCTTT. Protein: CASSSRPTALEAFF.

V usage is TRBV18 and J usage is TRBJ2-1; the D gene is possibly TRBD2 (5 bases). Germline lookup yields CDR1 KGHSH and CDR2 LQKENI. Trimming took 5 bases from V and 5 from J, leaving 19 bases between them. The CDR3 contains 16 residues. The CDR3 region has the DNA TGTGCCAGCTCAACCAAGGACTCACTAACTCACAATGAGCAGTTCTTC. Protein: CASSTKDSLTHNEQFF.

This clonotype was observed a handful of times. J is TRBJ2-3 and V is TRBV6-5; 7 bases line up with TRBD1. J lost 1 base, V lost 2 bases, and 0 bases had no gene match. CDR1 and CDR2 (germline): MNHEY, SVGAGI. This CDR3 spans 14 amino acids. The CDR3 DNA follows: TGTGCCAGCAGTTACGGGACAGGCACAGATACGCAGTATTTT. Amino acid sequence: CASSYGTGTDTQYF.

This clonotype was seen repeatedly, ten times or more. The chain links TRBV20-1 to TRBJ2-7, with 9 bases lining up with TRBD1. From germline, CDR1 is DFQATT and CDR2 SNEGSKA (reference sequence). The ends lost 0 bases at V and 6 bases at J; junction bases unmatched: 6. The CDR3 has 14 amino acids. In DNA, the CDR3 is TGCAGTGCTAGAGACCGGACAGGGGTAGGCGAGCAGTACGTC. It specifies CSARDRTGVGEQYV.

In its sample, this clonotype was seen many times. The chain couples TRBV29-1 to TRBJ2-2; 9 bases agree with TRBD1. CDR1 and CDR2 from the germline V gene are SQVTM and ANQGSEA. The CDR3 is made up of 15 amino acids. Trimming took 6 bases from V and 5 from J; bases not matched to a gene: 10. The CDR3 spells CSVHLPGTGTGELFF. The CDR3, as DNA: TGCAGCGTCCACCTTCCCGGGACAGGGACCGGGGAGCTGTTTTTT.

The chain is built from TRBV3-1 and TRBJ2-7; tentative D call: TRBD2 (5 bases). This CDR3 has 14 amino acids. The germline CDR1 and CDR2 sequences are LGHDT and YNNKEL (reference sequence). Trimming pared 0 bases from V and 2 bases from J, leaving 8 bases between. CDR3 region: CASSQERETYEQYV. The CDR3 coding sequence is TGTGCCAGCAGCCAAGAGAGGGAGACCTACGAGCAGTACGTC.

The chain links TRBV18 to TRBJ1-1; D possibly corresponds to TRBD1 (6 bases). CDR1 is KGHSH, CDR2 LQKENI, per germline. The V end lost 2 bases, the J end lost 4 bases, and 17 bases lay between the germline ends. The CDR3 runs 16 residues. The CDR3, as DNA: TGTGCCAGCTCACCAGCGACAGGCCTAGATGGCACTGAAGCTTTCTTT. Translating gives CASSPATGLDGTEAFF.

The genes are TRBV20-1 and TRBJ1-4; 7 bases map to TRBD1. Per the germline V gene, CDR1 is DFQATT and CDR2 is SNEGSKA (reference sequence). After removal of 6 bases from V and 4 bases from J, the junction contained 5 bases not matched to a gene. The CDR3 has 13 amino acids. This CDR3 is CSASGQINEKLFF. CDR3 coding DNA: TGCAGTGCGTCGGGACAGATTAATGAAAAACTGTTTTTT.

The V gene is TRBV30, the J gene TRBJ1-1, with a tentative D call TRBD1 (5 bases). The CDR3 contains 11 residues. Germline V gives CDR1 GTSNPN, CDR2 SVGIG (reference sequence). Trimming shortened V by 0 bases and J by 9 bases, and 8 bases separated the two germline ends. The chain's CDR3 is CAWSVGGKAFF. The CDR3 DNA follows: TGTGCCTGGAGTGTCGGGGGAAAAGCTTTCTTT.

With respect to this clonotype: Being one base from a much bigger clone, this may be a read error. This chain joins TRBV7-9 and TRBJ2-3; D is perhaps TRBD2 (6 bases). CDR1 and CDR2 (germline): SEHNR, FQNEAQ (reference sequence). This CDR3 is 14 amino acids long. The CDR3 is CASSWDSLTDTRYF. CDR3 in DNA: TGTGCCAGCAGCTGGGACTCCCTCACAGATACGCGGTATTTT.

In DNA, the CDR3 is TGCGCCAGCAGCTTCGGCTCAGAATATGAATATGGCTACACCTTC. This codes for CASSFGSEYEYGYTF. The gene calls are TRBV5-1 and TRBJ1-2; D unresolved. CDR1 and CDR2 (germline): SGHRS, YFSETQ. The CDR3 spans 15 residues. With 2 bases removed from V and 5 bases from J, the gap between germline ends came to 16 bases.

The V gene is TRBV7-2, the J gene TRBJ1-4; possibly TRBD1 for D (6 bases). V was shortened by 2 bases and J by 4 bases, with 14 bases between the two germline ends. This CDR3 spans 16 amino acids. The V gene's germline CDR1 is SGHTA and CDR2 FQGNSA. The chain's CDR3 is CASSLPRGRDNEKLFF. The CDR3 bases are TGTGCCAGCAGCTTACCCAGGGGTAGAGATAATGAAAAACTGTTTTTT. The complete variable domain, with remaining parts taken from reference TRBV7-2 and TRBJ1-4, reads GAGVSQSPSNKVTEKGKDVELRCDPISGHTALYWYRQSLGQGLEFLIYFQGNSAPDKSGLPSDRFSAERTGGSVSTLTIQRTQQEDSAVYLCASSLPRGRDNEKLFFGSGTQLSVL.

This clonotype was observed many times. V gene TRBV20-1 combines with J gene TRBJ1-2; no clear D gene. The germline CDR1 and CDR2 sequences are DFQATT and SNEGSKA (reference sequence). This CDR3 has 14 residues. The ends were cut back, 0 bases at V and 2 bases at J, with 10 bases in the middle. In DNA, the CDR3 is TGCAGTGCTAGAGATCCCCAGCAAAACTATGGCTACACCTTC. As protein: CSARDPQQNYGYTF.

This clonotype was seen ten or more times. The chain is built from TRBV6-6 and TRBJ2-5; 7 nucleotides match TRBD2. V lost 6 bases to trimming and J lost 2 bases; unmatched junction nucleotides: 3. CDR1 is MNHNY and CDR2 is SVGAGI in the germline V gene (reference sequence). This CDR3 has 13 amino acids. In nucleotides, the CDR3 is TGTGCCAGCAGGTTGGGAGGGCAAGAGACCCAGTACTTC. Translating it yields CASRLGGQETQYF.

In DNA form, the CDR3 reads TGTGCCAGCTTCGCCGTGACAGGGACGAACACCGGGGAGCTGTTTTTT. Amino acid sequence: CASFAVTGTNTGELFF. The chain carries TRBV28 and TRBJ2-2; 7 nucleotides align to TRBD1. Germline lookup yields CDR1 MDHEN and CDR2 SYDVKM. Trimming took 8 bases from V and 0 from J; bases not matched to a gene: 9. The CDR3 totals 16 residues.

This clonotype has only a few counts. The CDR3 spells CASSLDLPYNEQFF. The CDR3 DNA reads as TGTGCCAGCAGCTTAGACTTACCCTACAATGAGCAGTTCTTC. The rearrangement uses TRBV11-1 and TRBJ2-1; D gene uncertain. The CDR3 sequence is 14 residues long. The ends were cut back, 1 base at V and 2 bases at J, with 6 bases in the middle. Germline V gene sequence: CDR1 SGHAT, CDR2 FQDESV (reference sequence). The whole variable domain, filled in from reference TRBV11-1 and TRBJ2-1, reads EAEVAQSPRYKITEKSQAVAFWCDPISGHATLYWYRQILGQGPELLVQFQDESVVDDSQLPKDRFSAERLKGVDSTLKIQPAELGDSAMYLCASSLDLPYNEQFFGPGTRLTVL.

This clonotype occurred many times. The rearrangement links TRBV4-3 to TRBJ2-1, with D perhaps TRBD1 or TRBD2 (5 bases each). The CDR3 consists of 16 residues. The V gene lost 0 bases and the J gene lost 8 bases, with 17 bases spanning the gap. Per the germline V gene, CDR1 is LGHNA and CDR2 is YSLEER. The CDR3 reads CASSQEGAGAGDEQFF. The CDR3 coding sequence is TGCGCCAGCAGCCAAGAAGGGGCCGGGGCAGGAGATGAGCAGTTCTTC.

The sample holds many counts of this clonotype. The germline gene is not matched at one end of the junction; a read error may be the cause. The chain has TRBV29-1 and TRBJ2-1; 8 bases match TRBD2. This CDR3 contains 13 residues. Germline CDR1 is SQVTM and CDR2 is ANQGSEA. The CDR3 is CSGELADRNEQFF. The CDR3 DNA is TGCAGCGGTGAACTAGCGGATCGCAATGAGCAGTTCTTC.

The J gene is TRBJ2-1, the V gene TRBV4-1; 7 nucleotides line up with TRBD2. The V gene end was trimmed by 0 bases and the J gene end by 5 bases; junction bases not matched to a gene: 1. Germline values: CDR1 MGHRA, CDR2 YSYEKL. The CDR3 has 14 residues. The CDR3 reads CASSQEGGNNEQFF. The CDR3 DNA follows: TGCGCCAGCAGCCAAGAGGGGGGGAACAATGAGCAGTTCTTC.

There are a few counts of this clonotype. The V gene is TRBV18, the J gene TRBJ2-7; possible D gene TRBD1, 6 bases. Germline V gives CDR1 KGHSH, CDR2 LQKENI. This CDR3 has 12 amino acids. Trimming stripped 4 bases from V and 3 bases from J, with 7 bases between. The CDR3 here is CASSRDNYEQYF. DNA of the CDR3: TGTGCCAGCTCACGGGACAACTACGAGCAGTACTTC.

This clonotype appeared many times. The V call is TRBV11-2, the J call TRBJ2-7, with unresolved D. The CDR3 covers 15 residues. CDR1 is SGHAT, CDR2 FQNNGV, per germline. V was cut by 0 bases and J by 1 base, with 10 bases left in between. The CDR3 here is CASSLEHPGSYEQYV. The CDR3 region has the DNA TGTGCCAGCAGCTTAGAGCATCCAGGATCCTACGAGCAGTACGTC.